The 31 T cell receptor beta chains below all came from one sample that was sequenced in a study of cytomegalovirus exposure and HLA in healthy donors. Vbeta (60) and Jbeta (13) primers were used in the PCR. Measured with immunoSEQ multiplex PCR; TCRdb has only the in-frame clones, and not every one. The sample consists of more than 200,000 clones, roughly 80% of them appearing once. The sequenced sample was PBMCs. The receptors originated from a man in his forties in good health and CMV-seropositive.

The chain recombines TRBV6-1 with TRBJ2-2, with D perhaps matching TRBD2 (5 bases). Germline loops: CDR1 MNHNS, CDR2 SASEGT. Trimming pared 5 bases from V and 6 bases from J, leaving 7 bases between. This CDR3 spans 12 amino acids. Here the CDR3 DNA reads TGTGCCAGCAGTCGAGGGTCCGGGGAGCTGTTTTTT. Its protein is CASSRGSGELFF.

The V and J genes are TRBV4-1 and TRBJ2-1; 7 bases are shared with TRBD1. The trim removed 4 bases at V and 10 bases at J, leaving 13 bases unmatched. Per germline, CDR1 MGHRA and CDR2 YSYEKL. The CDR3 length is 15 residues. The CDR3 bases are TGCGCCAGCAGCCGGGGGACAGACTTGGTAGTAGAGCAGTTCTTC. Its protein product is CASSRGTDLVVEQFF.

CDR3 in amino acids: CASRWSREGRKEQFF. In nucleotides, the CDR3 is TGTGCCAGTCGTTGGAGCCGGGAGGGCCGTAAAGAGCAGTTCTTC. The J gene is TRBJ2-1, the V gene TRBV19; TRBD2 matches 8 bases. The CDR3 is 15 residues long. Germline CDR1 is LNHDA and CDR2 is SQIVND (reference sequence). V shed 8 bases, J shed 10 bases, and the junction held 16 bases outside the gene matches.

J is TRBJ2-3 and V is TRBV10-3; 11 bases match TRBD1. The CDR3 contains 16 residues. Trimming removed 4 bases from V and 5 bases from J; junction bases left unmatched: 8. Germline V gene lookup returns CDR1 ENHRY and CDR2 SYGVKD. CDR3 sequence (DNA): TGTGCCATCAGTGGGCGCGGGACAGGGGGATTAGATACGCAGTATTTT. Its protein product is CAISGRGTGGLDTQYF.

The CDR3 DNA sequence: TGTGCCAGCACCCCAGGAACGGGAGGCCTCACAGATACGCAGTATTTT. Protein product: CASTPGTGGLTDTQYF. The gene calls are TRBV9 and TRBJ2-3; 7 bases fit TRBD2. Trimming took 6 bases from V and 2 from J; bases not matched to a gene: 12. This CDR3 contains 16 residues. The germline V gene has CDR1 SGDLS and CDR2 YYNGEE.

This clone was seen more than once but under ten times. The chain carries TRBV13 and TRBJ1-1, with unresolved D. The CDR3 totals 13 residues. CDR1 and CDR2 from the germline V gene are PRHDT and FYEKMQ (reference sequence). The V and J ends lost 5 bases and 2 bases respectively, with 9 bases between them. This CDR3 reads CASSLEANTEAFF. The CDR3 DNA reads as TGTGCCAGCAGCCTTGAGGCCAACACTGAAGCTTTCTTT.

This clone was seen just once. CDR3 region: CASSGFLPGKSNEKLFF. The CDR3 DNA reads TGTGCCAGCTCCGGTTTCCTCCCGGGGAAGTCAAATGAAAAACTGTTTTTT. The J gene is TRBJ1-4, the V gene TRBV18; D not certain. CDR3 length: 17 amino acids. Trimming removed 6 bases at V and 5 bases at J, with 22 bases between. The germline V gene encodes CDR1 KGHSH and CDR2 LQKENI.

V gene TRBV5-1 combines with J gene TRBJ2-7, with 11 nucleotides matching TRBD2. Germline trimming cut 6 bases from V and 4 bases from J; bases unmatched to any gene: 6. This CDR3 region has 14 residues. CDR1 is SGHRS, CDR2 YFSETQ, per germline. CDR3 loop: CASTQTSGNYEQYF. In DNA, the CDR3 is TGCGCCAGCACCCAGACTAGCGGGAATTACGAGCAGTACTTC.

The rearrangement uses TRBV27 and TRBJ1-1, with a weak D call TRBD1 (5 bases). Looked up from germline, CDR1 is MNHEY and CDR2 is SMNVEV (reference sequence). V lost 5 bases and J 3 bases, leaving 13 bases between the germline ends. The CDR3 has 14 residues. The CDR3 protein is CASSGAPGDTEAFF. Written as DNA, the CDR3 is TGTGCCAGCAGTGGGGCCCCGGGGGACACTGAAGCTTTCTTT.

V and J are TRBV4-1 and TRBJ2-7; D may be TRBD1 (6 bases). From germline, CDR1 is MGHRA and CDR2 YSYEKL. V lost 2 bases to trimming and J lost 2 bases, with 10 bases between them. The CDR3 totals 14 residues. The CDR3 coding sequence is TGCGCCAGCAGCCAATCCACAGGGACCTACGAGCAGTACGTC. Its protein is CASSQSTGTYEQYV.

The chain employs TRBV9 and TRBJ2-5; TRBD1 matches 7 bases. The CDR3 totals 14 residues. Unmatched junction bases numbered 2, after V lost 1 base and J lost 2 bases. Germline-derived CDR1 and CDR2 are SGDLS and YYNGEE. The CDR3 nucleotides read TGTGCCAGCAGCGTAACGGGACAGCAAGAGACCCAGTACTTC. Protein product: CASSVTGQQETQYF. The variable domain in full, completed from reference TRBV9 and TRBJ2-5, reads DSGVTQTPKHLITATGQRVTLRCSPRSGDLSVYWYQQSLDQGLQFLIQYYNGEERAKGNILERFSAQQFPDLHSELNLSSLELGDSALYFCASSVTGQQETQYFGPGTRLLVL.

V and J are TRBV4-1 and TRBJ1-4; weak D call: TRBD1 (6 bases). CDR1 is MGHRA and CDR2 is YSYEKL in the germline V gene. V lost 1 base and J 8 bases, leaving 17 bases between the germline ends. This CDR3 region has 16 residues. CDR3 sequence: CASSQVVARGWEKLFF. The DNA for the CDR3 is TGCGCCAGCAGCCAAGTCGTGGCGAGGGGGTGGGAAAAACTGTTTTTT.

This clone was recorded a few times. The V and J genes are TRBV10-1 and TRBJ2-1; D not resolved. The CDR3 is made up of 11 amino acids. Germline CDR1 reads WNHNN; CDR2 reads SYGVQD (reference sequence). V was pared by 2 bases and J by 7 bases, with 3 bases between. CDR3 in amino acids: CASSEQNEQFF. The CDR3 region has the DNA TGCGCCAGCAGTGAGCAAAATGAGCAGTTCTTC.

CDR3 nucleotides: TGTGCCAGCTCACTACCCGGGACTCTCGATCAGCCCCAGCATTTT. Protein sequence: CASSLPGTLDQPQHF. This chain joins TRBV18 and TRBJ1-5; a possible D gene is TRBD1 (5 bases). Trimming cost V 4 bases and J 5 bases, with 15 bases left between them. The CDR3 extends over 15 amino acids. Germline V gene lookup returns CDR1 KGHSH and CDR2 LQKENI.

V gene TRBV7-8 combines with J gene TRBJ2-2; 14 bases are shared with TRBD2. CDR3 length: 21 residues. With 1 base clipped from V and 4 bases from J, the junction kept 14 bases outside the gene matches. Germline assignment: CDR1 SGHVS and CDR2 FQNEAQ. The CDR3 DNA reads TGTGCCAGCAGCTTAGTGGGTCTAGGGGGACTAGCGGGAGTAAGCACCGGGGAGCTGTTTTTT. Protein product: CASSLVGLGGLAGVSTGELFF.

The chain joins TRBV27 to TRBJ1-2, with a tentative D call TRBD1 (6 bases). The length of the CDR3 is 14 residues. V was trimmed by 5 bases and J by 3 bases, leaving 13 bases between them. CDR1 and CDR2 (germline): MNHEY, SMNVEV (reference sequence). The CDR3 protein is CASSVNRDDYGYTF. DNA for the CDR3: TGTGCCAGCAGTGTTAACAGGGACGACTATGGCTACACCTTC.

The chain joins TRBV21-1 to TRBJ1-4. TRBV21-1 is a listed pseudogene. The CDR3 covers 18 residues. The CDR3 DNA follows: TGTGCCAGCAGCACGAACATTATATGGTCCCGGAGGCGTGAAAAACTGTTTTTT. Translated, it gives CASSTNIIWSRRREKLFF.

The V gene is TRBV5-5, the J gene TRBJ1-2; 7 positions agree with TRBD1. The CDR3 loop spans 18 amino acids. Germline CDR1 reads SGHKS; CDR2 reads YYEKEE (reference sequence). Trimming took 2 bases from V and 2 from J; bases not matched to a gene: 15. CDR3 in amino acids: CASSFATPNGQANYGYTF. The DNA of the CDR3 is TGTGCCAGCAGCTTTGCTACCCCTAACGGACAGGCCAACTATGGCTACACCTTC.

V usage is TRBV27 and J usage is TRBJ2-5; D is possibly TRBD1 (6 bases). V was shortened by 10 bases and J by 2 bases, with 17 bases between the two germline ends. The V gene's germline CDR1 is MNHEY and CDR2 SMNVEV (reference sequence). CDR3 size: 14 residues. The CDR3 sequence: CATSHRDEQETQYF. The CDR3 region has the DNA TGTGCCACTAGCCACAGGGACGAACAAGAGACCCAGTACTTC.

The chain links TRBV29-1 to TRBJ1-1; TRBD1 matches 10 bases. The V and J ends lost 2 bases and 1 base, in that order; junction bases with no gene match: 10. The length of the CDR3 is 17 residues. The germline V gene has CDR1 SQVTM and CDR2 ANQGSEA. In DNA, the CDR3 is TGCAGCGTTGAACAGGTGACAGGGGGCAACCCGAACACTGAAGCTTTCTTT. Its protein product is CSVEQVTGGNPNTEAFF. Supplemented by reference TRBV29-1 and TRBJ1-1, the full variable domain reads SAVISQKPSRDICQRGTSLTIQCQVDSQVTMMFWYRQQPGQSLTLIATANQGSEATYESGFVIDKFPISRPNLTFSTLTVSNMSPEDSSIYLCSVEQVTGGNPNTEAFFGQGTRLTVV.

The chain joins TRBV7-9 to TRBJ1-5; tentatively, D is TRBD1 (5 bases). Trimming took off 5 bases at V and 6 bases at J, with 14 bases between the two ends. Germline loops: CDR1 SEHNR, CDR2 FQNEAQ (reference sequence). This CDR3 comprises 14 residues. The CDR3: CASSELGGTQPQHF. In DNA, the CDR3 is TGTGCCAGCAGCGAACTGGGGGGGACTCAGCCCCAGCATTTT.

The rearrangement joins TRBV11-2 to TRBJ1-2; TRBD1 aligns across 7 bases. V trimming: 5 bases; J trimming: 8 bases; junction bases outside the gene matches: 11. The CDR3 is 14 amino acids. CDR1 and CDR2 from the germline V gene are SGHAT and FQNNGV. CDR3 sequence (DNA): TGTGCCAGCAGCCACATACAGGGGATCGTGGGCTACACCTTC. Protein: CASSHIQGIVGYTF.

In its sample, this clone was seen a few times. This chain connects TRBV29-1 to TRBJ2-7; 7 bases align to TRBD1. CDR3 size: 13 residues. The V segment lost 4 bases and the J segment 3 bases; nucleotides outside the gene matches: 6. Germline lookup yields CDR1 SQVTM and CDR2 ANQGSEA. The CDR3 coding sequence is TGCAGCGTTGCGAAGGACAGGTTCTACGAGCAGTACTTC. This sequence encodes CSVAKDRFYEQYF.

The J gene is TRBJ2-1, the V gene TRBV15, with a possible D match to TRBD1 (5 bases). The CDR3 spans 15 residues. Trimming left V 0 bases short and J 6 bases short, with 12 bases between. In germline, CDR1 is LNHNV, CDR2 YYDKDF (reference sequence). CDR3 amino acids: CATSREGVIGNEQFF. The CDR3, as DNA: TGTGCCACCAGCAGAGAAGGGGTCATCGGCAATGAGCAGTTCTTC.

The rearrangement uses TRBV30 and TRBJ2-3; 9 nucleotides match TRBD1. The junction had 6 bases not matched to a gene; V was cut back by 1 base and J by 1 base. Germline CDR1 and CDR2: GTSNPN and SVGIG (reference sequence). This CDR3 region has 16 residues. In DNA, the CDR3 is TGTGCCTGGAGTGCCCCAGGACAGGGGCGCACAGATACGCAGTATTTT. It encodes CAWSAPGQGRTDTQYF.

This rearrangement joins TRBV13 to TRBJ2-2; 8 nucleotides align to TRBD2. Germline V gene lookup returns CDR1 PRHDT and CDR2 FYEKMQ (reference sequence). This CDR3 is 18 amino acids long. J was trimmed by 0 bases and V by 5 bases; bases with no gene match: 11. This chain's CDR3 is CASSPPGGAGPNTGELFF. The DNA for the CDR3 is TGTGCCAGCAGCCCGCCCGGGGGGGCGGGACCGAACACCGGGGAGCTGTTTTTT. Full variable domain (rest looked up from reference TRBV13 and TRBJ2-2): AAGVIQSPRHLIKEKRETATLKCYPIPRHDTVYWYQQGPGQDPQFLISFYEKMQSDKGSIPDRFSAQQFSDYHSELNMSSLELGDSALYFCASSPPGGAGPNTGELFFGEGSRLTVL.

This chain links TRBV5-6 with TRBJ2-7; possibly TRBD1 for D (5 bases). The germline V gene has CDR1 SGHDT and CDR2 YYEEEE. This CDR3 spans 14 amino acids. The germline V and J ends were trimmed by 4 bases and 0 bases, with 11 bases remaining between them. CDR3 coding DNA: TGTGCCAGCAGCGCGACAGTTAGCTCCTACGAGCAGTACGTC. Translating gives CASSATVSSYEQYV.

The chain combines TRBV6-6 with TRBJ2-7, with 7 bases aligning to TRBD1. The CDR3 contains 13 residues. Unmatched junction bases numbered 7, after V lost 6 bases and J lost 5 bases. The germline V gene has CDR1 MNHNY and CDR2 SVGAGI (reference sequence). The CDR3: CASRSTGVHEQYF. The CDR3 DNA reads TGTGCCAGCAGATCAACAGGGGTACACGAGCAGTACTTC.

The rearrangement links TRBV27 to TRBJ2-7; 8 bases agree with TRBD2. CDR3 length: 14 residues. CDR1 MNHEY and CDR2 SMNVEV come from the germline V gene (reference sequence). Trimming cost V 4 bases and J 3 bases; bases outside gene matches: 5. CDR3 DNA: TGTGCCAGCAGTTGGAGCGGGGGAAGCTACGAGCAGTACGTC. This encodes CASSWSGGSYEQYV.

The chain couples TRBV27 to TRBJ1-1; TRBD1 aligns across 8 bases. Germline CDR1 is MNHEY and CDR2 is SMNVEV (reference sequence). The CDR3 is made up of 14 amino acids. The J segment lost 6 bases and the V segment lost 5 bases, leaving 8 bases of the junction unmatched. The CDR3 nucleotides are TGTGCCAGCAGTCTAGGGACAGGCTACGCTGAAGCTTTCTTT. Translation gives CASSLGTGYAEAFF.

The CDR3 sequence: CASSLGGQGNTGELFF. CDR3 sequence (DNA): TGTGCCAGCAGCTTAGGGGGACAGGGGAACACCGGGGAGCTGTTTTTT. V gene TRBV7-2 combines with J gene TRBJ2-2, with 9 bases matching TRBD1. Unmatched junction bases numbered 1, after V lost 1 base and J lost 1 base. The length of the CDR3 is 16 residues. The germline CDR1 and CDR2 sequences are SGHTA and FQGNSA.